The 23 T cell receptor beta chains below come from one sample, sequenced in a study of T cell clonality in common variable immunodeficiency. TCRdb's copy holds only in-frame clones and misses some; the assay was immunoSEQ multiplex PCR. This repertoire holds roughly 34,000 clones, and none appear only once. The antigens for these receptors are not known. Study findings and constraints: In common variable immunodeficiency, TCR beta chains reportedly carried fewer deletions and N-nucleotide insertions.

The sample was peripheral blood mononuclear cells. Source of these receptors: a human donor with common variable immunodeficiency.

Only a few counts were recorded for this clone. The observed sequence ends 3 residues before the CDR3 terminus, with the missing tail filled in from the germline J gene. This rearrangement joins TRBV7-2 to TRBJ2-5; 8 bases are a match to TRBD1. There are 14 residues in the CDR3. Germline-derived CDR1 and CDR2 are SGHTA and FQGNSA. The trim removed 6 bases at V and 6 bases at J, leaving 9 bases unmatched. Incomplete CDR3 DNA: TGTGCCAGCAGACCAGGGGGCGAGAAGCAGACC. Amino acid sequence: CASRPGGEKQT. The whole CDR3 protein reads CASRPGGEKQTQYF.

The sample holds a few counts of this clone. The sequenced fragment ends 3 residues before the CDR3 boundary, so the rest is inferred from the germline J gene. The V and J genes are TRBV20-1 and TRBJ2-7, with TRBD2 matching 8 bases. The CDR3 is 15 residues long. V was clipped by 2 bases and J by 0 bases; unmatched bases: 6. CDR1 DFQATT and CDR2 SNEGSKA come from the germline V gene (reference sequence). The CDR3 spells CSARLAGGSSYEQYF. The DNA read from the CDR3 is TGCAGTGCTAGACTCGCGGGGGGCAGCTCCTACGAG.

About this clone: The CDR3 end falls 3 residues outside the read, so it is completed with the germline J gene. This sequence joins TRBV11-2 and TRBJ1-2; no clear D. V shed 8 bases and J shed 4 bases, with 20 bases lying between them. In germline, CDR1 is SGHAT, CDR2 FQNNGV. The CDR3 is made up of 15 amino acids. Incomplete CDR3 DNA: TGTGCCAGCCCGGGGAGAAAAAAAGACTTCTATGGC. Amino acids: CASPGRKKDFYG. The entire CDR3 is CASPGRKKDFYGYTF.

This clone was picked up a small number of times. Relative to the germline gene, one junction end is altered; a read error may explain this. The read comes to an end 3 residues before the CDR3 does, leaving the germline J gene to fill in the end. The chain couples TRBV18 to TRBJ2-2; 10 nucleotides align to TRBD2. The CDR3 totals 20 residues. Germline CDR1 and CDR2: KGHSH and LQKENI. The sequenced CDR3 bases are TGTACCAGCTCACCACGAGCTCTGGCTAGCGGGAGCACAAACACCGGGGAG. As protein: CTSSPRALASGSTNTGE. The complete CDR3 sequence is CTSSPRALASGSTNTGELFF.

This clone was seen ten or more times. Read data end 3 residues before the CDR3 end; the end is taken from the germline J gene. The rearrangement joins TRBV5-1 to TRBJ2-3, with 9 nucleotides matching TRBD2. V trimming: 4 bases; J trimming: 0 bases; junction bases outside the gene matches: 6. The length of the CDR3 is 16 residues. The germline gives CDR1 SGHRS, CDR2 YFSETQ. Here the CDR3 reads CASSPRAGGSTDTQYF. CDR3 bases read: TGCGCCAGCAGCCCTCGAGCGGGAGGCAGCACAGATACG.

This clone was seen a handful of times. The observed sequence ends 3 residues before the CDR3 terminus, with the missing tail filled in from the germline J gene. Other DNA sequences in the sample encode the same CDR3. This chain links TRBV18 with TRBJ1-5, with 9 bases identical to TRBD1. Germline assignment: CDR1 KGHSH and CDR2 LQKENI. The CDR3 has 14 residues. V was clipped by 3 bases and J by 6 bases; unmatched bases: 3. The CDR3 loop is CASSPGQGRQPQHF. The CDR3 bases that were read are TGTGCCAGCTCACCGGGACAGGGACGTCAGCCC.

This clone showed up many times. The DNA ends 3 residues before the CDR3 does, and the rest of the CDR3 is filled in from the germline J gene. J is TRBJ2-1 and V is TRBV5-4; TRBD2 aligns across 7 bases. CDR3 size: 16 residues. The germline V gene encodes CDR1 SGHNT and CDR2 YYREEE (reference sequence). After removal of 2 bases from V and 4 bases from J, the junction contained 9 bases not matched to a gene. CDR3 DNA, as far as it was read: TGTGCCAGCAGCTTCCACTCGGCTAGCGGATACAATGAG. Translation gives CASSFHSASGYNE. In full, the CDR3 is CASSFHSASGYNEQFF.

To note about this clone: The CDR3 extends 3 residues past the end of the read, so its final part is completed from the germline J gene. The chain has TRBV7-9 and TRBJ2-1; 10 nucleotides line up with TRBD2. The germline V gene encodes CDR1 SEHNR and CDR2 FQNEAQ (reference sequence). V lost 2 bases, J lost 4 bases, and 2 bases stayed unmatched. The CDR3 is 15 amino acids. This chain's CDR3 is CASSLTSGIYNEQFF. The sequenced CDR3 bases are TGTGCCAGCAGCTTAACTAGCGGGATTTACAATGAG.

On this clone itself: The read stops 3 residues short of the end of the CDR3; the missing end is completed from the germline J gene. The rearrangement links TRBV30 to TRBJ1-5; D is perhaps TRBD1 (5 bases). The CDR3 consists of 16 residues. V was pared by 2 bases and J by 2 bases, with 16 bases between. Germline loops: CDR1 GTSNPN, CDR2 SVGIG (reference sequence). CDR3 region: CAWSPPGVAGNQPQHF. CDR3 DNA, as far as it was read: TGTGCCTGGAGTCCACCGGGGGTTGCGGGCAATCAGCCC. Complete variable domain (other parts from reference TRBV30 and TRBJ1-5): SQTIHQWPATLVQPVGSPLSLECTVEGTSNPNLYWYRQAAGRGLQLLFYSVGIGQISSEVPQNLSASRPQDRQFILSSKKLLLSDSGFYLCAWSPPGVAGNQPQHFGDGTRLSIL.

This clone was seen repeatedly, ten times or more. Coverage ceases 3 residues before the CDR3 finishes, and the germline J gene fills in the end. The rearrangement joins TRBV11-3 to TRBJ2-1; D is unresolved. The germline gives CDR1 SGHNT, CDR2 YENEEA. The CDR3 covers 15 residues. Trimming left V 1 base short and J 2 bases short, with 9 bases between. CDR3 protein: CASSLGFSAYNEQFF. The CDR3 DNA, read in part, is TGTGCCAGCAGCTTAGGGTTCAGCGCCTACAATGAG.

This clone is deemed medium-sized. Its ends do not fully match the called genes, so a read error is possible. The read stops 3 residues short of the end of the CDR3; the missing end is completed from the germline J gene. The rearrangement uses TRBV5-4 and TRBJ2-2; 9 nucleotides align to TRBD2. Germline CDR1 reads SGHNT; CDR2 reads YYREEE (reference sequence). This CDR3 region has 16 residues. The CDR3 loop is CASSLGSGLAAGELFF. The DNA read from the CDR3 is TGTGCCAGCAGTTTGGGGTCGGGACTAGCTGCCGGGGAG.

This clone was seen repeatedly, ten times or more. The DNA ends 3 residues before the CDR3 does, and the rest of the CDR3 is filled in from the germline J gene. The chain combines TRBV19 with TRBJ1-2; D call uncertain. Germline loops: CDR1 LNHDA, CDR2 SQIVND (reference sequence). The CDR3 is made up of 12 amino acids. V lost 7 bases and J 4 bases, leaving 10 bases between the germline ends. Incomplete CDR3 DNA: TGTGCCAGTAACCCTCCGGGCTATGGC. It translates to CASNPPGYG. The CDR3 reads in full as CASNPPGYGYTF.

This clone was counted at least ten times. Coverage ceases 3 residues before the CDR3 finishes, and the germline J gene fills in the end. The chain employs TRBV24-1 and TRBJ1-2; D unresolved. This CDR3 is 16 amino acids long. The germline V gene has CDR1 KGHDR and CDR2 SFDVKD. V lost 1 base and J lost 4, with 15 bases in between. The covered CDR3 bases are TGTGCCACCAGTGATTTTGAGGCCACAAACGTCTATGGC. Translation gives CATSDFEATNVYG. The whole CDR3 protein reads CATSDFEATNVYGYTF.

Comments on this clone: Sequencing ends 3 residues short of the CDR3 end; the germline J gene provides the rest. The rearrangement joins TRBV7-9 to TRBJ2-5, with 7 positions matching TRBD1. V lost 4 bases and J lost 5; bases outside the gene matches: 7. The CDR3 runs to 14 residues. Germline lookup yields CDR1 SEHNR and CDR2 FQNEAQ (reference sequence). The sequenced part of the CDR3 DNA is TGTGCCAGCAGCTCGTACAGGGGTGGGGAGACC. Protein product: CASSSYRGGET. The CDR3 reads in full as CASSSYRGGETQYF.

This clone was seen many times. From the germline J gene comes the end of the CDR3, since the read stops 3 residues before it. The chain recombines TRBV5-1 with TRBJ2-4; a weak D match, TRBD1 (5 bases). The V gene's germline CDR1 is SGHRS and CDR2 YFSETQ. This CDR3 region has 14 residues. The ends were cut back, 4 bases at V and 8 bases at J, with 16 bases in the middle. The CDR3 region is CASSIDQGGDIQYF. The CDR3 DNA, read in part, is TGCGCCAGCAGCATAGACCAGGGTGGGGACATT.

As to this clone: Read data end 3 residues before the CDR3 end; the end is taken from the germline J gene. The V and J genes are TRBV30 and TRBJ2-3, with TRBD2 identical over 9 bases. V dropped 5 bases and J dropped 4; count of bases not matched to a gene: 4. Germline V gives CDR1 GTSNPN, CDR2 SVGIG (reference sequence). The CDR3 has 13 residues. The chain's CDR3 is CAWAGGPADTQYF. The sequenced CDR3 bases are TGTGCCTGGGCGGGAGGGCCGGCAGATACG.

This clone occurred a few times. The CDR3 end is not reached by the read, which stops 3 residues before it; the germline J gene fills it in. V usage is TRBV30 and J usage is TRBJ2-5; 9 bases line up with TRBD1. The CDR3 extends over 13 amino acids. V shed 5 bases and J 4 bases; nucleotides not matched to a gene: 5. Germline CDR1 is GTSNPN and CDR2 is SVGIG (reference sequence). CDR3 in amino acids: CAWDPDRGETQYF. The sequenced CDR3 bases are TGTGCCTGGGACCCGGACAGGGGAGAGACC.

At least ten counts were recorded for this clone. The read finishes 3 residues shy of the CDR3 end, and the germline J gene is used to complete it. The V call is TRBV12-3 or TRBV12-4, the J call TRBJ2-7; 8 nucleotides match TRBD2. V was pared by 6 bases and J by 4 bases, with 8 bases of the junction left unmatched. The CDR3 totals 14 residues. This chain's CDR3 is CASSKAGALYEQYF. CDR3 DNA, as far as it was read: TGTGCCAGCAGCAAAGCGGGAGCCCTTTACGAG.

A word on this clone: With the read ending 3 residues before the CDR3 end, the germline J gene is used to fill in that end. The chain recombines TRBV11-2 with TRBJ2-7; D possibly corresponds to TRBD1 (6 bases). The CDR3 sequence is 15 residues long. Deletions cut 2 bases from V and 2 bases from J, with 13 bases between. Germline values: CDR1 SGHAT, CDR2 FQNNGV. The DNA read from the CDR3 is TGTGCCAGCAGCTTAACGGCAGGGGAAACCTACGAG. Translated: CASSLTAGETYE. The whole CDR3 reads CASSLTAGETYEQYF.

As for this clone: The sequenced fragment ends 3 residues before the CDR3 boundary, so the rest is inferred from the germline J gene. This chain uses TRBV30 with TRBJ2-5; D is possibly TRBD2 (7 bases). The CDR3 extends over 12 amino acids. Germline V gene sequence: CDR1 GTSNPN, CDR2 SVGIG (reference sequence). The V end was cut by 5 bases, the J end by 4 bases, with 11 bases between. The CDR3 DNA, read in part, is TGTGCCTGGTCGGGGGGCGCAGAGACC. This codes for CAWSGGAET. The entire CDR3 is CAWSGGAETQYF.

Many counts were recorded for this clone. The read terminates 3 residues before the CDR3 end, so the remaining end is supplied by the germline J gene. The chain combines TRBV19 with TRBJ2-1, with no clear D. Germline V gene sequence: CDR1 LNHDA, CDR2 SQIVND (reference sequence). The V gene lost 5 bases and the J gene lost 3 bases, with 8 bases spanning the gap. The length of the CDR3 is 13 residues. The CDR3 sequence is CASSPTIYNEQFF. CDR3 DNA (partial): TGTGCCAGTAGTCCTACTATCTACAATGAG.

This clone was counted a few times. The read stops 3 residues short of the end of the CDR3; the missing end is completed from the germline J gene. J is TRBJ2-7 and V is TRBV19; the match to TRBD2 covers 8 bases. The CDR3 length is 16 residues. The V gene end was trimmed by 5 bases and the J gene end by 2 bases; junction bases not matched to a gene: 11. From germline, CDR1 is LNHDA and CDR2 SQIVND (reference sequence). CDR3 DNA (partial): TGTGCCAGTAGTCCATCAACCGGACTAGCAACCTACGAG. Its protein product is CASSPSTGLATYE. The full CDR3 is CASSPSTGLATYEQYF.

This clone was recorded a few times. The read finishes 3 residues shy of the CDR3 end, and the germline J gene is used to complete it. The chain links TRBV7-2 to TRBJ1-3, with TRBD1 matching over 8 bases. The length of the CDR3 is 12 residues. Germline V gene sequence: CDR1 SGHTA, CDR2 FQGNSA. V dropped 8 bases and J dropped 7; count of bases not matched to a gene: 4. CDR3 sequence reads: CASGTGRNTIYF. The part of the CDR3 DNA that was read is TGTGCCAGCGGGACAGGCAGGAACACC.